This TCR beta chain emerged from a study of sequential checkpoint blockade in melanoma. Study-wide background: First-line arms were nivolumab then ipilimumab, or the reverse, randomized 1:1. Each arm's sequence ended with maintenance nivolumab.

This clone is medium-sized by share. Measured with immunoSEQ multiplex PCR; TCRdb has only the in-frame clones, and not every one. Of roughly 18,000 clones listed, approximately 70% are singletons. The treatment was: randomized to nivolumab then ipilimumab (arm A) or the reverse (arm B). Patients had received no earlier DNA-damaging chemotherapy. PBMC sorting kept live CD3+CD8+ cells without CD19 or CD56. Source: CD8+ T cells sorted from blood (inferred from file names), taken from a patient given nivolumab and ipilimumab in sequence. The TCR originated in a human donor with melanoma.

The CDR3 nucleotides are TGTGCCAGCAGCCCCGGTAGGGGCCTAACCTACGAGCAGTACTTC. As protein: CASSPGRGLTYEQYF. This chain joins TRBV6-1 and TRBJ2-7; weak D call: TRBD1 (5 bases). The CDR3 covers 15 residues. Germline lookup yields CDR1 MNHNS and CDR2 SASEGT. V was trimmed by 6 bases and J by 2 bases, leaving 17 bases between them.